Listed below are T cell receptor beta chains from one sample, sequenced in a study of long-term antiretroviral therapy in people with HIV. Using immunoSEQ multiplex PCR, the repertoire was profiled, and TCRdb retains in-frame clones only, with some absent. The sample has tens of thousands of clones, over 75% seen once. The source was unsorted PBMCs, collected 1.1 years before starting antiretroviral therapy. The receptors come from a woman aged 25 to 45 with HIV. Each CDR3 is given with its conserved first and last residue. The D gene is left open where the match is weak. A clone size is listed for some rows: how often the clone was seen (once, few, many), or a class if it is expanded.

D,J,size,V,CDR3,DNA
-,TRBJ2-3,-,TRBV9,CASSVETSTDTQYF,TGTGCCAGCAGCGTCGAAACTAGCACAGATACGCAGTATTTT
-,TRBJ1-6,few,TRBV5-1,CASSGGQNNSPLHF,TGCGCCAGCAGCGGGGGGCAGAATAATTCACCCCTCCACTTT
TRBD2,TRBJ2-3,-,TRBV5-1,CASSLAGLTDTQYF,TGCGCCAGCAGCTTGGCGGGACTAACAGATACGCAGTATTTT
TRBD1,TRBJ1-2,-,TRBV6-4,CASSGTGGYGYTF,TGTGCCAGCAGTGGGACAGGGGGCTATGGCTACACCTTC
TRBD2,TRBJ2-3,-,TRBV4-1,CASSLSGASTDTQYF,TGCGCCAGCAGCCTAAGCGGGGCCAGCACAGATACGCAGTATTTT
-,TRBJ1-1,-,TRBV5-1,CASSLGGGGLPEGPEAFF,TGCGCCAGCAGCTTGGGGGGGGGAGGACTCCCCGAGGGTCCTGAAGCTTTCTTT
-,TRBJ2-5,-,TRBV5-1,CASSLGWGTQYF,TGCGCCAGCAGCTTGGGTTGGGGGACCCAGTACTTC
-,TRBJ2-1,-,TRBV7-9,CASSGAGQDYNEQFF,TGTGCCAGCAGCGGAGCGGGACAGGACTACAATGAGCAGTTCTTC
-,TRBJ2-1,few,TRBV6-5,CASSYRGGPRFF,TGTGCCAGCAGCTACAGGGGAGGCCCGCGGTTCTTC
-,TRBJ2-1,-,TRBV5-6,CASSFGIWDNEQFF,TGTGCCAGCAGCTTCGGGATTTGGGACAATGAGCAGTTCTTC
-,TRBJ2-5,-,TRBV6-6,CASKSRETQYF,TGTGCCAGCAAGTCACGGGAGACCCAGTACTTC
-,TRBJ2-3,-,TRBV27,CASRTGDTQYF,TGTGCCAGCAGGACAGGAGATACGCAGTATTTT
-,TRBJ1-2,-,TRBV5-6,CASSSGVGYGYTF,TGTGCCAGCAGCTCAGGGGTTGGGTATGGCTACACCTTC
-,TRBJ1-1,-,TRBV18,CASSPLPQGETNTEAFF,TGTGCCAGCTCACCACTACCACAGGGTGAAACCAACACTGAAGCTTTCTTT
TRBD1,TRBJ1-1,-,TRBV5-4,CASRPRDRARRRTEAFF,TGTGCCAGCAGACCCCGGGACAGGGCTCGGAGGCGGACTGAAGCTTTCTTT
-,TRBJ1-2,-,TRBV7-2,CASSLVGGLGDGYTF,TGTGCCAGCAGCTTAGTGGGGGGGCTAGGGGATGGCTACACCTTC
-,TRBJ2-7,-,TRBV27,CASSLRQENYEQYF,TGTGCCAGCAGTCTTCGACAGGAGAACTACGAGCAGTACTTC
-,TRBJ1-1,-,TRBV27,CASSPRRRSTEAFF,TGTGCCAGCAGTCCCAGGCGGAGGAGCACTGAAGCTTTCTTT
-,TRBJ2-7,-,TRBV5-6,CASSKGAAPYEQYF,TGTGCCAGCAGCAAGGGAGCTGCCCCCTACGAGCAGTACTTC
-,TRBJ2-7,-,TRBV5-1,CASSLERNEQYF,TGCGCCAGCAGCTTGGAAAGAAACGAGCAGTACTTC
-,TRBJ1-1,-,TRBV25-1,CASSTGWVFGETEAFF,TGTGCCAGCTCGACAGGCTGGGTTTTTGGTGAGACTGAAGCTTTCTTT
-,TRBJ1-2,-,TRBV5-1,CASSKETGNYGYTF,TGCGCCAGCAGCAAAGAAACAGGCAACTATGGCTACACCTTC
-,TRBJ1-1,-,TRBV30,CAWSVGGTGEAFF,TGTGCCTGGAGTGTGGGGGGGACGGGGGAAGCTTTCTTT
-,TRBJ2-6,-,TRBV15,CATSRDSESGANVLTF,TGTGCCACCAGCAGAGATAGCGAGTCTGGGGCCAACGTCCTGACTTTC
TRBD1,TRBJ1-2,-,TRBV10-2,CASSEGWTGGHSGYTF,TGCGCCAGCAGTGAGGGCTGGACAGGGGGCCACTCCGGCTACACCTTC
-,TRBJ2-1,-,TRBV10-2,CASSVRGDEQFF,TGCGCCAGCAGTGTCAGGGGTGATGAGCAGTTCTTC
-,TRBJ1-1,-,TRBV6-5,CASSYAPTTEAFF,TGTGCCAGCAGTTACGCCCCCACCACTGAAGCTTTCTTT
-,TRBJ2-3,few,TRBV10-2,CASFEDTQYF,TGCGCCAGCTTCGAAGATACGCAGTATTTT
-,TRBJ2-1,-,TRBV5-1,CASGWLGPELYNEQFF,TGCGCCAGCGGCTGGCTGGGACCCGAGCTCTACAATGAGCAGTTCTTC
TRBD2,TRBJ2-7,-,TRBV9,CASSVTSGDYEQYF,TGTGCCAGCAGCGTAACTAGCGGGGACTACGAGCAGTACTTC
-,TRBJ1-2,-,TRBV2,CASRENVAAIYGYTF,TGTGCCAGCAGGGAGAATGTGGCAGCTATCTATGGCTACACCTTC
-,TRBJ2-3,-,TRBV10-3,CAINQGLQTDTQYF,TGTGCCATCAATCAGGGGCTACAAACAGATACGCAGTATTTT
-,TRBJ1-2,once,TRBV14,CASSRAGDYGYTF,TGTGCCAGCAGCAGGGCAGGGGACTATGGCTACACCTTC
TRBD1,TRBJ1-2,-,TRBV7-8,CASSPGTGGSYTF,TGTGCCAGCAGCCCAGGGACAGGGGGCAGCTACACCTTC
TRBD1,TRBJ1-1,few,TRBV5-1,CASSTNPTGRNTEAFF,TGCGCCAGCAGCACAAACCCGACAGGGAGGAACACTGAAGCTTTCTTT
-,TRBJ2-1,-,TRBV6-6,CASSYGEVRGNEQFF,TGTGCCAGCAGTTACGGGGAGGTCCGGGGCAATGAGCAGTTCTTC
-,TRBJ1-2,-,TRBV18,CASSPTALVWGSNYGYTF,TGTGCCAGCTCACCTACAGCTTTGGTTTGGGGATCTAACTATGGCTACACCTTC
-,TRBJ1-2,once,TRBV30,CAWSVGLDSGPMAF,TGTGCCTGGAGTGTTGGGTTGGACAGCGGCCCTATGGCCTTC
-,TRBJ2-7,-,TRBV18,CASSKGGYLADEQYF,TGTGCCAGTTCGAAGGGGGGGTACCTAGCCGACGAGCAGTACTTC
-,TRBJ1-4,-,TRBV10-2,CASSDIGARLNEKLFF,TGCGCCAGCAGTGATATCGGGGCCAGACTGAATGAAAAACTGTTTTTT
-,TRBJ1-6,medium-sized,TRBV12-5,CATKRGAGNSPLHF,TGTGCTACCAAACGGGGGGCAGGGAATTCACCCCTCCACTTT
-,TRBJ1-4,-,TRBV28,CASSSPGGNHEKLFF,TGTGCCAGCAGTTCCCCCGGGGGTAACCATGAAAAACTGTTTTTT
TRBD1,TRBJ2-7,-,TRBV25-1,CASSEANRGSYEQYF,TGTGCCAGCAGTGAGGCGAACAGGGGGTCATACGAGCAGTACTTC
-,TRBJ1-2,-,TRBV10-3,CAISEKDRTYTF,TGTGCCATCAGTGAGAAAGACAGAACCTACACCTTC
-,TRBJ2-6,-,TRBV4-1,CASSQRVHSGANVLTF,TGCGCCAGCAGCCAAAGGGTTCACTCTGGGGCCAACGTCCTGACTTTC
TRBD1,TRBJ1-3,-,TRBV7-2,CASSYRGAGNTIYF,TGTGCCAGCAGCTACAGGGGGGCTGGAAACACCATATATTTT
TRBD1,TRBJ2-1,-,TRBV27,CASSGSRQGNEQFF,TGTGCCAGCAGTGGGTCCAGACAGGGCAATGAGCAGTTCTTC
-,TRBJ1-6,-,TRBV6-5,CASSASWGSPLHF,TGTGCCAGCAGTGCGAGCTGGGGCTCACCCCTCCACTTT
-,TRBJ1-6,-,TRBV14,CASSQSDSYNSPLHF,TGTGCTTCCAGCCAATCAGACTCCTATAATTCACCCCTCCACTTT
-,TRBJ1-1,-,TRBV5-5,CASSLAVTTEAFF,TGTGCCAGCAGCTTAGCGGTTACAACTGAAGCTTTCTTT
-,TRBJ1-4,-,TRBV10-3,CAISANEKKLFF,TGTGCCATCAGTGCCAACGAGAAAAAACTGTTTTTT
TRBD1,TRBJ2-1,once,TRBV4-1,CASSQGQGYEQFF,TGCGCCAGCAGCCAAGGACAGGGATACGAGCAGTTCTTC
TRBD2,TRBJ2-3,-,TRBV10-2,CASRYSGGATDTQYF,TGCGCCAGCAGATATAGCGGGGGGGCCACAGATACGCAGTATTTT
TRBD1,TRBJ2-1,-,TRBV5-6,CASSFAGQGAREQFF,TGTGCCAGCAGCTTCGCGGGACAGGGGGCAAGAGAGCAGTTCTTC
-,TRBJ1-5,-,TRBV7-8,CASSLDAQGPQPQHF,TGTGCCAGCAGCTTAGACGCCCAGGGTCCACAGCCCCAGCATTTT
-,TRBJ1-4,-,TRBV4-1,CASSPPGDSTNEKLFF,TGCGCCAGCAGCCCCCCGGGGGATTCGACTAATGAAAAACTGTTTTTT
-,TRBJ1-3,-,TRBV6-5,CASSYGGGDTIYF,TGTGCCAGCAGTTACGGTGGAGGGGACACCATATATTTT
-,TRBJ1-2,-,TRBV15,CATSREWRASDGYTF,TGTGCCACCAGCAGAGAATGGAGGGCTAGCGATGGCTACACCTTC
-,TRBJ1-2,few,TRBV2,CASSYGDGYTF,TGTGCCAGCAGTTATGGAGATGGCTACACCTTC
-,TRBJ1-2,-,TRBV28,CASRGSGLYGYTF,TGTGCCAGCAGGGGATCGGGCCTCTATGGCTACACCTTC